This passage covers 7 T cell receptor beta chains from one sample sequenced in a study of blood T cell repertoires in COVID-19. Libraries were prepared by immunoSEQ multiplex PCR; TCRdb keeps only in-frame clonotypes and omits some of them. Among 350,000 to 450,000 clones listed, less than 90% were seen once. Sequences were obtained from peripheral blood. These receptors were obtained from a woman aged 60-75 years with COVID-19, enrolled during active disease.

The chain links TRBV15 to TRBJ2-7; TRBD1 matches 8 bases. From germline, CDR1 is LNHNV and CDR2 YYDKDF (reference sequence). With V trimmed by 2 bases and J by 1 base, 4 bases remained unmatched. The CDR3 covers 15 residues. The CDR3 region has the DNA TGTGCCACCAGCAGATCGGGGACAGGTTCCTACGAGCAGTACTTC. Its protein is CATSRSGTGSYEQYF.

The chain couples TRBV6-5 to TRBJ2-7; TRBD2 matches at 9 bases. Germline assignment: CDR1 MNHEY and CDR2 SVGAGI. This CDR3 comprises 15 residues. The ends lost 2 bases at V and 4 bases at J; junction bases unmatched: 6. CDR3 sequence (DNA): TGTGCCAGCAGTTACCAGCGGGGGGCGACTTACGAGCAGTACTTC. Translated, it gives CASSYQRGATYEQYF.

The genes are TRBV3-1 (or the pseudogene TRBV3-2) and TRBJ2-3; 10 positions match TRBD2. The CDR3 contains 20 residues. CDR1 and CDR2 from the germline V gene are LGHDT and YNNKEL (reference sequence). Trimming removed 2 bases from V and 1 base from J; junction bases left unmatched: 15. DNA of the CDR3: TGTGCCAGCAGCCAACGCCTAGCGGGGGTTACTCGGGCGGGCACAGATACGCAGTATTTT. Translating it yields CASSQRLAGVTRAGTDTQYF.

The chain is built from TRBV5-6 and TRBJ1-2; D is unclear. Trimming left V 0 bases short and J 2 bases short, with 8 bases between. Per the germline V gene, CDR1 is SGHDT and CDR2 is YYEEEE. The CDR3 spans 14 residues. CDR3 amino acids: CASSLGGKNYGYTF. Here the CDR3 DNA reads TGTGCCAGCAGCTTGGGAGGCAAGAACTATGGCTACACCTTC.

The chain recombines TRBV5-1 with TRBJ2-6; 15 bases agree with TRBD2. Trimming removed 3 bases from V and 0 bases from J; junction bases left unmatched: 7. This CDR3 has 20 residues. CDR1 and CDR2 from the germline V gene are SGHRS and YFSETQ. The CDR3 DNA sequence: TGCGCCAGCAGCTCGGGACTAGCGGGGGGTATAGGCTCTGGGGCCAACGTCCTGACTTTC. It specifies CASSSGLAGGIGSGANVLTF.

This chain links TRBV11-2 with TRBJ2-1, with TRBD2 matching over 12 bases. J gave up 8 bases and V 7 bases, and 12 bases lay outside the gene matches. Per germline, CDR1 SGHAT and CDR2 FQNNGV. This CDR3 comprises 16 residues. The CDR3 protein is CASTSTSGGAGDEQFF. The CDR3 nucleotides are TGTGCCAGCACCTCGACTAGCGGGGGAGCCGGGGATGAGCAGTTCTTC.

This chain joins TRBV29-1 and TRBJ2-3, with D unclear. The CDR3 extends over 14 amino acids. V was shortened by 6 bases and J by 2 bases, with 15 bases between the two germline ends. Per germline, CDR1 SQVTM and CDR2 ANQGSEA. The CDR3 loop reads CSVIPGSSTDTQYF. CDR3 bases: TGCAGCGTCATCCCCGGTAGCTCCACAGATACGCAGTATTTT.